This passage covers 22 T cell receptor beta chains from one sample sequenced in a study of T cell responses to AZD1222 COVID-19 vaccine. The repertoire was sequenced with immunoSEQ multiplex PCR; TCRdb's copy has only in-frame clones and lacks some. The table shows some 160,000 clones, with around nine tenths occurring only once. The sample was peripheral blood, taken on day 0 of AZD1222 vaccination. Receptors were obtained from an adult in good health.

The rearrangement links TRBV7-9 to TRBJ1-5; 7 bases agree with TRBD1. From germline, CDR1 is SEHNR and CDR2 FQNEAQ (reference sequence). V shed 0 bases, J shed 3 bases, and the junction held 5 bases outside the gene matches. This CDR3 has 16 residues. CDR3 amino acids: CASSLAMGQLNQPQHF. In DNA, the CDR3 is TGTGCCAGCAGCTTAGCGATGGGACAGCTCAATCAGCCCCAGCATTTT. Together with reference TRBV7-9 and TRBJ1-5, the CDR3 gives the full variable domain: DTGVSQNPRHKITKRGQNVTFRCDPISEHNRLYWYRQTLGQGPEFLTYFQNEAQLEKSRLLSDRFSAERPKGSFSTLEIQRTEQGDSAMYLCASSLAMGQLNQPQHFGDGTRLSIL.

The chain has TRBV29-1 and TRBJ1-1; weak D call: TRBD1 (5 bases). The CDR3 is made up of 12 amino acids. With 4 bases removed from V and 6 bases from J, the gap between germline ends came to 12 bases. CDR1 SQVTM and CDR2 ANQGSEA come from the germline V gene. The CDR3 sequence: CSVAGWGAEAFF. In DNA form, the CDR3 reads TGCAGCGTTGCTGGGTGGGGCGCTGAAGCTTTCTTT.

The CDR3 protein is CASSSRTSGTYNEQFF. DNA for the CDR3: TGTGCCAGCAGCTCGCGGACTAGCGGGACCTACAATGAGCAGTTCTTC. The chain has TRBV7-9 and TRBJ2-1; 12 nucleotides align to TRBD2. V shed 4 bases, J shed 2 bases, and the junction held 3 bases outside the gene matches. CDR3 length equals 16 residues. CDR1 is SEHNR, CDR2 FQNEAQ, per germline (reference sequence).

This clone appeared a single time. The rearrangement links TRBV27 to TRBJ2-1; a possible D gene is TRBD1 (5 bases). Germline V gene lookup returns CDR1 MNHEY and CDR2 SMNVEV (reference sequence). Trimming removed 2 bases at V and 7 bases at J, with 15 bases between. The CDR3 has 15 residues. The CDR3 spells CASSLRPRVANEQFF. DNA of the CDR3: TGTGCCAGCAGTTTACGTCCCAGGGTGGCGAATGAGCAGTTCTTC.

This sequence joins TRBV24-1 and TRBJ1-5; D may be TRBD1 (6 bases). The CDR3 contains 13 residues. CDR1 is KGHDR, CDR2 SFDVKD, per germline. With 5 bases removed from V and 7 bases from J, the gap between germline ends came to 11 bases. The CDR3 nucleotides read TGTGCCACCAGTGCGACCGGGGGCCAGCCCCAGCATTTT. This sequence encodes CATSATGGQPQHF.

In DNA, the CDR3 is TGTGCCAGCAGCGTGAACGGAGGATCTGGAAACACCATATATTTT. Translating gives CASSVNGGSGNTIYF. V is TRBV9 and J is TRBJ1-3; no definite D call. Deletions cut 2 bases from V and 1 base from J, with 10 bases between. The CDR3 extends over 15 amino acids. Germline CDR1 SGDLS, CDR2 YYNGEE. The entire variable domain, with the rest obtained from reference TRBV9 and TRBJ1-3, is as follows: DSGVTQTPKHLITATGQRVTLRCSPRSGDLSVYWYQQSLDQGLQFLIQYYNGEERAKGNILERFSAQQFPDLHSELNLSSLELGDSALYFCASSVNGGSGNTIYFGEGSWLTVV.

In this sample, this clone turned up once. This chain uses TRBV27 with TRBJ2-7; 10 bases match TRBD2. Germline V CDR1 and CDR2: MNHEY, SMNVEV (reference sequence). V trimming: 6 bases; J trimming: 2 bases; junction bases outside the gene matches: 7. The CDR3 totals 15 residues. The CDR3 reads CASRLASGSPYEQYF. CDR3 sequence (DNA): TGTGCCAGCAGATTGGCTAGCGGGAGCCCCTACGAGCAGTACTTC.

This clone turned up a few times. This chain links TRBV10-3 with TRBJ1-2; D perhaps matches TRBD1 (6 bases). Deletions cut 7 bases from V and 3 bases from J, with 18 bases between. Germline CDR1 is ENHRY and CDR2 is SYGVKD. This CDR3 is 15 amino acids long. The CDR3 nucleotides read TGTGCCATCACCCCCACAGGGTTTGGTGACTATGGCTACACCTTC. Amino acids: CAITPTGFGDYGYTF.

The genes are TRBV5-5 and TRBJ2-3; tentatively, D is TRBD1 or TRBD2 (6 bases each). V lost 6 bases, J lost 2 bases, and 19 bases lay in between. This CDR3 comprises 16 residues. The germline gives CDR1 SGHKS, CDR2 YYEKEE (reference sequence). The CDR3 nucleotides are TGTGCCAGCAACCCCCGGGGGACACTGAACACAGATACGCAGTATTTT. Translated: CASNPRGTLNTDTQYF.

The genes are TRBV5-6 and TRBJ1-2; 9 positions agree with TRBD1. Germline V gene sequence: CDR1 SGHDT, CDR2 YYEEEE. The J segment lost 6 bases and the V segment lost 4 bases, leaving 10 bases of the junction unmatched. The CDR3 length is 15 residues. In DNA, the CDR3 is TGTGCCAGCAGCGCAGCCTGGACAGGGGTAAATGGCTACACCTTC. Encoded protein: CASSAAWTGVNGYTF.

The rearrangement uses TRBV28 and TRBJ2-1; 10 nucleotides line up with TRBD1. This CDR3 has 18 residues. After removal of 4 bases from V and 5 bases from J, the junction contained 14 bases not matched to a gene. Germline-derived CDR1 and CDR2 are MDHEN and SYDVKM. CDR3 DNA: TGTGCCAGCAGTTCAAGAGGAGGAGGGACAGGGGCACACAATGAGCAGTTCTTC. Translation gives CASSSRGGGTGAHNEQFF.

A single count supports this clone. The chain joins TRBV6-5 to TRBJ1-4, with D hard to call. Trimming removed 8 bases from V and 8 bases from J, with 18 bases in between. The V gene's germline CDR1 is MNHEY and CDR2 SVGAGI. This CDR3 region has 14 residues. CDR3 amino acids: CASLGQQMNEKLFF. The CDR3 DNA is TGTGCCAGCTTGGGCCAGCAAATGAACGAAAAACTGTTTTTT.

The rearrangement uses TRBV28 and TRBJ1-5; 8 bases line up with TRBD1. Germline assignment: CDR1 MDHEN and CDR2 SYDVKM. This CDR3 has 15 residues. V was pared by 7 bases and J by 5 bases, with 10 bases of the junction left unmatched. The chain's CDR3 is CASTQDRAFYQPQHF. CDR3 coding DNA: TGTGCCAGCACCCAGGACAGGGCATTCTATCAGCCCCAGCATTTT.

The rearrangement joins TRBV7-9 to TRBJ1-6; D is uncertain. This CDR3 has 13 amino acids. The V end was cut by 1 base, the J end by 7 bases, with 5 bases between. Germline V gene sequence: CDR1 SEHNR, CDR2 FQNEAQ (reference sequence). The CDR3 reads CASSLEGNSPLHF. CDR3 DNA: TGTGCCAGCAGCTTAGAAGGGAATTCACCCCTCCACTTT.

J is TRBJ2-6 and V is TRBV9; no clear D gene. The CDR3 extends over 17 amino acids. Germline V lookup: CDR1 SGDLS, CDR2 YYNGEE. V was pared by 0 bases and J by 0 bases, with 10 bases between. The CDR3 DNA reads as TGTGCCAGCAGCGTAGGGTTCGTGAGCTCTGGGGCCAACGTCCTGACTTTC. The encoded protein is CASSVGFVSSGANVLTF.

The chain uses TRBV10-3 and TRBJ2-7; TRBD2 aligns across 8 bases. The J segment lost 6 bases and the V segment lost 10 bases, leaving 20 bases of the junction unmatched. CDR3 size: 16 residues. In germline, CDR1 is ENHRY, CDR2 SYGVKD. CDR3 protein: CATRADGAGEGFEQYF. For the CDR3, the DNA is TGTGCCACCCGGGCTGACGGAGCGGGAGAGGGATTCGAGCAGTACTTC.

A single count supports this clone. The junction departs from the called germline gene at one end, perhaps through a read error. This chain joins TRBV30 and TRBJ1-3; no clear D gene. Germline CDR1 is GTSNPN and CDR2 is SVGIG (reference sequence). The CDR3 sequence is 13 residues long. CDR3 nucleotide sequence: TGTGCCTGGAGTGTATTGGACGAATCTTTGCGTTTGTTT. It specifies CAWSVLDESLRLF.

This sequence joins TRBV29-1 and TRBJ2-4, with no clear D. V was cut by 7 bases and J by 0 bases, with 10 bases left in between. Germline CDR1 reads SQVTM; CDR2 reads ANQGSEA. This CDR3 is 13 amino acids long. CDR3 DNA sequence: TGCAGCGCCTTAACCCTAGCCAAAAACATTCAGTACTTC. This codes for CSALTLAKNIQYF.

This rearrangement joins TRBV18 to TRBJ1-5, with a tentative D call TRBD1 (6 bases). Germline CDR1 KGHSH, CDR2 LQKENI. This CDR3 is 14 amino acids long. Deletions cut 3 bases from V and 7 bases from J, with 13 bases between. The CDR3 bases are TGTGCCAGCTCACCTAGTGGAGGGGGGCAGCCCCAGCATTTT. Its translation: CASSPSGGGQPQHF. The whole variable domain, remainder taken from reference TRBV18 and TRBJ1-5, is NAGVMQNPRHLVRRRGQEARLRCSPMKGHSHVYWYRQLPEEGLKFMVYLQKENIIDESGMPKERFSAEFPKEGPSILRIQQVVRGDSAAYFCASSPSGGGQPQHFGDGTRLSIL.

The chain carries TRBV2 and TRBJ1-1; D is ambiguous. Germline V gene data show CDR1 as SNHLY and CDR2 as FYNNEI. This CDR3 is built from 13 residues. Trimming took off 3 bases at V and 0 bases at J, with 5 bases between the two ends. The CDR3 protein is CASSELLNTEAFF. The CDR3 nucleotides are TGTGCCAGCAGTGAGCTCTTGAACACTGAAGCTTTCTTT.

The rearrangement uses TRBV6-5 and TRBJ1-5, with 9 nucleotides matching TRBD1. This CDR3 has 15 residues. Germline-derived CDR1 and CDR2 are MNHEY and SVGAGI. Unmatched junction bases numbered 4, after V lost 5 bases and J lost 2 bases. CDR3 coding DNA: TGTGCCAGCAGTAACAGGGGGCAAGGCAATCAGCCCCAGCATTTT. It yields the protein CASSNRGQGNQPQHF.

The V call is TRBV27, the J call TRBJ1-4, with D maybe TRBD1 (5 bases). The V end lost 5 bases, the J end lost 5 bases, and 18 bases lay between the germline ends. The CDR3 is 16 amino acids. In germline, CDR1 is MNHEY, CDR2 SMNVEV (reference sequence). CDR3 sequence: CASSIHPGRLNEKLFF. DNA of the CDR3: TGTGCCAGCAGTATTCACCCGGGACGGCTAAATGAAAAACTGTTTTTT.